This T cell receptor beta chain is from a study of T cell responses to AZD1222 COVID-19 vaccine. Points from the study as a whole: Vaccine-related CD4 TCRs covered spike, predominating at 160-218 and 743-854. Within unmutated variant regions lay the reported targets of nearly half of spike-specific TCRs. Seropositive at baseline were only a handful of AZD1222 recipients. There were repertoire samples only from the period after the peak T cell response.

Sequencing used immunoSEQ multiplex PCR; TCRdb keeps in-frame clones, though not all of them. Seen here are some 150,000 clones, around 93% observed once, and the top ten hold around 3.5%. Concerning this clone itself: The antigen remains undetermined.

This receptor was taken from an adult who received the AZD1222 COVID-19 vaccine. The specimen comprised peripheral blood, sampled 28 days after the second AZD1222 dose.

The CDR3 bases are TGTGCCTGGAGACTACAGGCTAACACTGAAGCTTTCTTT. It codes for CAWRLQANTEAFF. The chain has TRBV30 and TRBJ1-1, with D possibly matching TRBD1 (5 bases). CDR1 is GTSNPN, CDR2 SVGIG, per germline (reference sequence). The CDR3 extends over 13 amino acids. V was shortened by 3 bases and J by 2 bases, with 10 bases between the two germline ends.